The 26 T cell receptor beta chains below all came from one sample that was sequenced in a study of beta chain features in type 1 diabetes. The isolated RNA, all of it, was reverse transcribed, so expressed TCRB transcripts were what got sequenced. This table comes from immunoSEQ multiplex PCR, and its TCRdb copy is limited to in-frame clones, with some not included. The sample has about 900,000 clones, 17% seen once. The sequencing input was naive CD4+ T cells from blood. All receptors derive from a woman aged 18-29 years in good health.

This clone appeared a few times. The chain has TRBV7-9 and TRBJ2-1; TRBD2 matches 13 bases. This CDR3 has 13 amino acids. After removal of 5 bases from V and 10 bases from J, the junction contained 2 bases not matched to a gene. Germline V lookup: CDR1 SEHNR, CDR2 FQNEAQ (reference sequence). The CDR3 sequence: CASSRGLAGEQFF. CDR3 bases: TGTGCCAGCAGCCGGGGACTAGCGGGGGAGCAGTTCTTC.

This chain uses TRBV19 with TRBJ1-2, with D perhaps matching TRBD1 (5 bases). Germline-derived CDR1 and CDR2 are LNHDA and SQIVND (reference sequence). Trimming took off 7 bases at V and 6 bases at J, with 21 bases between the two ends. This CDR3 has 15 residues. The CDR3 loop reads CASIEPGLKRDGYTF. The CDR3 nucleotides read TGTGCCAGTATTGAGCCGGGACTCAAAAGGGATGGCTACACCTTC.

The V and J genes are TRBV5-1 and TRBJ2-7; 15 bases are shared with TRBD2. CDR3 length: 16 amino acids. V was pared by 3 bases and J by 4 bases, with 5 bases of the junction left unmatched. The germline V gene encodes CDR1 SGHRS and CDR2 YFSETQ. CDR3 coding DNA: TGCGCCAGCAGCTGGGGACTAGCGGGAGGACAATACGAGCAGTACTTC. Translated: CASSWGLAGGQYEQYF.

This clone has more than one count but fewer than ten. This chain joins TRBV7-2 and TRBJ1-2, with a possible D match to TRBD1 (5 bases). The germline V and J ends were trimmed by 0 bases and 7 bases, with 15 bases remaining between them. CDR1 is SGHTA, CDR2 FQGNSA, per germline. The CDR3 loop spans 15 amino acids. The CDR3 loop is CASSLAVGPRGGYTF. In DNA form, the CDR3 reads TGTGCCAGCAGCTTAGCAGTGGGGCCACGGGGTGGCTACACCTTC.

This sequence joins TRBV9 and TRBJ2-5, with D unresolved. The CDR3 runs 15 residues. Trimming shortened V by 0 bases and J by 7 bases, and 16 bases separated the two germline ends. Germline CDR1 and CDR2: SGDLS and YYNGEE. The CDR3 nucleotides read TGTGCCAGCAGCGTAGGGCGTGCGCCAGGCGCGACCCAGTACTTC. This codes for CASSVGRAPGATQYF.

In nucleotides, the CDR3 is TGTGCCAGCACGAAAACCAAGGAAAAACTGTTTTTT. It yields the protein CASTKTKEKLFF. The chain is built from TRBV28 and TRBJ1-4, with D uncertain. CDR3 size: 12 residues. V lost 7 bases to trimming and J lost 8 bases, with 11 bases between them. The germline CDR1 and CDR2 sequences are MDHEN and SYDVKM.

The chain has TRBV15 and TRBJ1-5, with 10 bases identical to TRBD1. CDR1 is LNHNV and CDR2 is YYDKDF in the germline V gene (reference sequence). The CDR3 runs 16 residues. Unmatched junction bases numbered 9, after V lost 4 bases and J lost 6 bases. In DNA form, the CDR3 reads TGTGCCACCAGCAAAGGAGGGACAGGGGTCGGTCAGCCCCAGCATTTT. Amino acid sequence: CATSKGGTGVGQPQHF.

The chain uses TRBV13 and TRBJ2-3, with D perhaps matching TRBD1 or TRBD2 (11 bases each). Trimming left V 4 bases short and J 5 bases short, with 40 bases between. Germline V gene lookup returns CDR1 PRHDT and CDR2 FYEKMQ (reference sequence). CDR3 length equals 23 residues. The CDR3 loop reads CASSSTGTGGSASGRSGGDTQYF. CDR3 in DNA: TGTGCCAGCAGCTCCACCGGGACAGGGGGTTCGGCTAGCGGGAGGTCCGGGGGAGATACGCAGTATTTT.

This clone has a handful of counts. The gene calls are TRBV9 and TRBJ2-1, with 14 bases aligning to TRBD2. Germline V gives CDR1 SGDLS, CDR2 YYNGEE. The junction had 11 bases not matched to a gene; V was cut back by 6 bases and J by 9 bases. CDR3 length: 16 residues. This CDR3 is CASKPGGTSGSREQFF. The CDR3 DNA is TGTGCCAGCAAACCAGGAGGGACTAGCGGGAGTCGTGAGCAGTTCTTC. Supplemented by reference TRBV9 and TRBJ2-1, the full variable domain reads DSGVTQTPKHLITATGQRVTLRCSPRSGDLSVYWYQQSLDQGLQFLIQYYNGEERAKGNILERFSAQQFPDLHSELNLSSLELGDSALYFCASKPGGTSGSREQFFGPGTRLTVL.

The CDR3 spells CASRYGTGNYGYTF. For the CDR3, the DNA is TGTGCCAGCAGGTATGGGACGGGAAACTATGGCTACACCTTC. The rearrangement uses TRBV7-2 and TRBJ1-2, with D perhaps TRBD1 (5 bases). V lost 6 bases and J 2 bases, leaving 13 bases between the germline ends. Germline V CDR1 and CDR2: SGHTA, FQGNSA. The CDR3 runs to 14 residues.

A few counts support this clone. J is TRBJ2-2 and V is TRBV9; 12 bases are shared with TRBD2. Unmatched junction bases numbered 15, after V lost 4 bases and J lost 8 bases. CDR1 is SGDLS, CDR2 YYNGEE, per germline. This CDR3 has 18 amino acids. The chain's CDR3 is CASSPSRRTSGISGELFF. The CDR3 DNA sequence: TGTGCCAGCAGCCCAAGCAGGAGGACTAGCGGGATTTCGGGGGAGCTGTTTTTT. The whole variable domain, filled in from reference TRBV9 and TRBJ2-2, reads DSGVTQTPKHLITATGQRVTLRCSPRSGDLSVYWYQQSLDQGLQFLIQYYNGEERAKGNILERFSAQQFPDLHSELNLSSLELGDSALYFCASSPSRRTSGISGELFFGEGSRLTVL.

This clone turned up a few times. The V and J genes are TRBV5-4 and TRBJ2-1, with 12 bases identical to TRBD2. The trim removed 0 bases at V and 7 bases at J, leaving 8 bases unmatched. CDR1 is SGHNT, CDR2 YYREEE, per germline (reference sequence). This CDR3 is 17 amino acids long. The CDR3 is CASSLGASGRAGNEQFF. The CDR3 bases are TGTGCCAGCAGCTTGGGTGCTAGCGGGAGGGCCGGTAATGAGCAGTTCTTC.

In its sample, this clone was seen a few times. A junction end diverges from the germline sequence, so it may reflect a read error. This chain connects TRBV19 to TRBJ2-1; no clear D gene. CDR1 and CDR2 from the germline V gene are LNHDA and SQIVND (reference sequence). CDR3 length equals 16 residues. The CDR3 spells CASSKVWRSSYNEQFF. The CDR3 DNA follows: TGTGCCAGCAGTAAGGTATGGAGAAGCTCCTACAATGAGCAGTTCTTC.

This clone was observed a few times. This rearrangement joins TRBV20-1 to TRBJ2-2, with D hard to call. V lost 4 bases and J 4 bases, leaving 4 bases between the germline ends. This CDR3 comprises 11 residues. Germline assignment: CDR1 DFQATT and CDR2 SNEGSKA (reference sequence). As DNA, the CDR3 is TGCAGTGCTACCGCCACCGGGGAGCTGTTTTTT. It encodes CSATATGELFF.

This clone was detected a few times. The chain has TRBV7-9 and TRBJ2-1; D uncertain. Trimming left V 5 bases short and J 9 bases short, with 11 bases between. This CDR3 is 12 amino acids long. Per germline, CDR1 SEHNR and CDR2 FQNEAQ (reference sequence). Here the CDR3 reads CASSLEFGEQFF. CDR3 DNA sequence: TGTGCCAGCAGCCTTGAGTTCGGTGAGCAGTTCTTC.

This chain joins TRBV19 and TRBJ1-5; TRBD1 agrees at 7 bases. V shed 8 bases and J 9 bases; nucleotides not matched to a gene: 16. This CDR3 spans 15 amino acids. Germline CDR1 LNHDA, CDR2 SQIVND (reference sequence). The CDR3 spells CASGPLGQGDWPQHF. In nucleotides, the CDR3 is TGTGCCAGTGGCCCCCTTGGTCAGGGGGATTGGCCCCAGCATTTT.

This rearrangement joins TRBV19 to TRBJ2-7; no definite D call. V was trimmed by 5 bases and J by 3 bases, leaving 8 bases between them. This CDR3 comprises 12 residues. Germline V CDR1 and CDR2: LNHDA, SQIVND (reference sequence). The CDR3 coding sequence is TGTGCCAGTAGTGCAGCTGGCTACGAGCAGTACTTC. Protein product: CASSAAGYEQYF.

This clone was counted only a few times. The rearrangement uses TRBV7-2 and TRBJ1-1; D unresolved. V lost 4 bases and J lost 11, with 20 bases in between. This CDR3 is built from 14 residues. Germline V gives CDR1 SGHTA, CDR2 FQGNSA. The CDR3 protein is CASSSRSRRYGAFF. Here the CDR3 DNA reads TGTGCCAGCAGCTCCCGCTCTAGACGGTATGGGGCTTTCTTT.

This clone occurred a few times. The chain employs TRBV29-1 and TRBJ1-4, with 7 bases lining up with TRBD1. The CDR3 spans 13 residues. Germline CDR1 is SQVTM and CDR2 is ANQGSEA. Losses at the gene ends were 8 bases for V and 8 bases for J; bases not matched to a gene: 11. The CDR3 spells CSFKGQNREKLFF. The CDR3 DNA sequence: TGCAGCTTCAAGGGACAGAACCGCGAAAAACTGTTTTTT.

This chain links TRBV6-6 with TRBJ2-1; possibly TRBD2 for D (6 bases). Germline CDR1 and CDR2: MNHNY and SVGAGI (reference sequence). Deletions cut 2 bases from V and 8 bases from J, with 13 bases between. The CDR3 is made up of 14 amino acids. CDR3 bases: TGTGCCAGCAGTTACAATCTTCCTAGCGATGAGCAGTTCTTC. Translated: CASSYNLPSDEQFF.

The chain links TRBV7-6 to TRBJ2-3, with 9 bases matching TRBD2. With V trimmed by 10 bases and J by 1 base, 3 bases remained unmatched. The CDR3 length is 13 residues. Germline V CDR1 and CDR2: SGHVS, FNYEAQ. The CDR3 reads CATRTSGTDTQYF. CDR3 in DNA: TGTGCCACCCGGACTAGCGGCACAGATACGCAGTATTTT.

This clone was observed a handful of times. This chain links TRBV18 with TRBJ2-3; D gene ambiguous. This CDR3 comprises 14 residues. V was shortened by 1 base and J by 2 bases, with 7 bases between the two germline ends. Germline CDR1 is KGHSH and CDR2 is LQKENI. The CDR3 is CASSPQTSTDTQYF. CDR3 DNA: TGTGCCAGCTCACCACAAACCTCCACAGATACGCAGTATTTT.

CDR3 sequence reads: CATSLAGGAHEQYF. The CDR3 region has the DNA TGTGCGACCTCATTGGCGGGAGGAGCCCACGAGCAGTACTTC. V and J are TRBV18 and TRBJ2-7; TRBD2 aligns across 8 bases. Germline loops: CDR1 KGHSH, CDR2 LQKENI. CDR3 size: 14 residues.

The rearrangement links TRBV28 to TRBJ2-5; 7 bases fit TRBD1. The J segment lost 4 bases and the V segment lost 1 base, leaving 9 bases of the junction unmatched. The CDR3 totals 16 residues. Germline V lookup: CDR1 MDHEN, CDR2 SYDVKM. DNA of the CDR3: TGTGCCAGCAGTTTATTGGCCGTGACAGGGCGAGAGACCCAGTACTTC. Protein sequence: CASSLLAVTGRETQYF.

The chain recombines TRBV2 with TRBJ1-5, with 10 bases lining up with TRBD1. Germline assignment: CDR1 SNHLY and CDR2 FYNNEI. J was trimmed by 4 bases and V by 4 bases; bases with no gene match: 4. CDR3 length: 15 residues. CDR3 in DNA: TGTGCCAGCAGTGGAGACAGGGGGCTTAATCAGCCCCAGCATTTT. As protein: CASSGDRGLNQPQHF.

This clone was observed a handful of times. CDR3 in DNA: TGTGCCAGCAGCCGCGGACGCGGTAGGGGCACTAGCACAGATACGCAGTATTTT. This encodes CASSRGRGRGTSTDTQYF. V gene TRBV7-9 combines with J gene TRBJ2-3; D may be TRBD1 (5 bases). Trimming shortened V by 5 bases and J by 0 bases, and 21 bases separated the two germline ends. CDR3 length: 18 residues. Germline V lookup: CDR1 SEHNR, CDR2 FQNEAQ (reference sequence). The full variable domain, completed using reference TRBV7-9 and TRBJ2-3, is DTGVSQNPRHKITKRGQNVTFRCDPISEHNRLYWYRQTLGQGPEFLTYFQNEAQLEKSRLLSDRFSAERPKGSFSTLEIQRTEQGDSAMYLCASSRGRGRGTSTDTQYFGPGTRLTVL.